These T cell receptor beta chains were read from a single sample in a study of blood T cells in healthy people across ages. Each CDR3 protein is one row after TCRdb ran MiXCR on the 5' RACE reads. This table has 760,000 or so distinct CDR3 sequences, approximately 25% appearing once. This sample was shared with a second study, whose subject was T cells of mothers and their children.

The source material was blood. All receptors derive from a boy aged 10-17 years in good health. Both conserved end residues are part of each CDR3. A D gene is named only where the DNA matches it firmly. Clone sizes are given selectively: once, few, many, or a class where the clone is expanded.

V: TRBV3-1; D: .; size: .; J: TRBJ2-3; DNA: TGTGCCAGCAGCCAAGTAGAGAACACAGATACGCAGTATTTT; CDR3: CASSQVENTDTQYF
V: TRBV5-1; D: TRBD1; size: few; J: TRBJ2-7; DNA: TGCGCCAGCAGCGAGTGGACAGGGTCTACCTACGAGCAGTACTTC; CDR3: CASSEWTGSTYEQYF
V: TRBV4-3; D: .; size: .; J: TRBJ2-2; DNA: TGCGCCAGCAGCCGATTCTTGGTAACCGGGGAGCTGTTTTTT; CDR3: CASSRFLVTGELFF
V: TRBV7-8; D: TRBD1; size: .; J: TRBJ1-5; DNA: TGTGCCAGCAGCTTAGCGTCGCAGGGGGTTCTAAATCAGCCCCAGCATTTT; CDR3: CASSLASQGVLNQPQHF
V: TRBV4-1; D: .; size: .; J: TRBJ2-4; DNA: TGCGCCAGCAGCCAATCAACCCCTCGCCCCCTATTCACCGGGATTCAGTACTTC; CDR3: CASSQSTPRPLFTGIQYF
V: TRBV9; D: .; size: few; J: TRBJ1-4; DNA: TGTGCCAGCAGGGGAGAGGATGAAAAACTGTTTTTT; CDR3: CASRGEDEKLFF
V: TRBV5-1; D: .; size: .; J: TRBJ2-1; DNA: TGCGCCAGCAGCTTGAGGGACCCGAAGTACAATGAGCAGTTCTTC; CDR3: CASSLRDPKYNEQFF
V: TRBV15; D: .; size: .; J: TRBJ2-1; DNA: TGTGCCACCAGAGGGGCCCCCTTGGAGCAGTTCTTC; CDR3: CATRGAPLEQFF
V: TRBV7-8; D: .; size: few; J: TRBJ2-5; DNA: TGTGCCAGCAGCCCCGCACCGACTAGATGGCAAGAGACCCAGTACTTC; CDR3: CASSPAPTRWQETQYF
V: TRBV3-1; D: .; size: .; J: TRBJ1-2; DNA: TGTGCCGGCAGCCCCGGTGCTGGCAGGTGGGGCTACACCTTC; CDR3: CAGSPGAGRWGYTF
V: TRBV6-5; D: .; size: .; J: TRBJ2-7; DNA: TGTGCCAGCACACCGGTAAAAGGATCCTACGAGCAGTACTTC; CDR3: CASTPVKGSYEQYF
V: TRBV20-1; D: .; size: .; J: TRBJ2-7; DNA: TGCAGTGTTGGTGGGATTGGGGACGAGCAGTACTTC; CDR3: CSVGGIGDEQYF
V: TRBV4-2; D: .; size: .; J: TRBJ2-3; DNA: TGTGCCAGCAGCCAAGAAAGGTTAAACACAGATACGCAGTATTTT; CDR3: CASSQERLNTDTQYF
V: TRBV25-1; D: .; size: .; J: TRBJ2-5; DNA: TGTGCCAGCAGTGAATTCTGGACCCAGTACTTC; CDR3: CASSEFWTQYF
V: TRBV6-5; D: .; size: .; J: TRBJ1-3; DNA: TGTGCCAGCGAGAGGCGGGGAATGGGTGGAAACACCATATATTTT; CDR3: CASERRGMGGNTIYF
V: TRBV29-1; D: TRBD2; size: .; J: TRBJ2-1; DNA: TGCAGCGTCGAGCGGGAGCCCTCTGAGCAGTTCTTC; CDR3: CSVEREPSEQFF
V: TRBV7-2; D: .; size: .; J: TRBJ1-2; DNA: TGTGCCAGCAGCTTAGGCAGGGTCATGGCTTTCGCCTTC; CDR3: CASSLGRVMAFAF
V: TRBV20-1; D: .; size: once; J: TRBJ2-7; DNA: TGCAGTGCTAGTCCAGGGGAAGAGTACGAGCAGTACTTC; CDR3: CSASPGEEYEQYF
V: TRBV20-1; D: TRBD2; size: .; J: TRBJ2-1; DNA: TGCAGTAGCGGGAGGGCCGAAAATGAGCAGTTCTTC; CDR3: CSSGRAENEQFF
V: TRBV7-9; D: .; size: .; J: TRBJ2-7; DNA: TGTGCCAGCAGCCAACCAGCCGGCTACGAGCAGTACTTC; CDR3: CASSQPAGYEQYF
V: TRBV12-3/TRBV12-4; D: TRBD1; size: few; J: TRBJ1-5; DNA: TGTGCCAGCAGTTCGCAGGGGGCGCGGGGGGTTAGCAATCAGCCCCAGCATTTT; CDR3: CASSSQGARGVSNQPQHF
V: TRBV5-1; D: .; size: .; J: TRBJ2-1; DNA: TGCGCCAGCAGCTTGGAGGACCGGGCATACAATGAGCAGTTCTTC; CDR3: CASSLEDRAYNEQFF
V: TRBV29-1; D: TRBD1; size: few; J: TRBJ2-7; DNA: TGCAGCGTTCCGGGACAGGGGGCATACTCCTACGAGCAGTACTTC; CDR3: CSVPGQGAYSYEQYF
V: TRBV7-2; D: .; size: .; J: TRBJ2-7; DNA: TGTGCCAGCAGCTTAGTCGGCCACGAGCAGTACTTC; CDR3: CASSLVGHEQYF
V: TRBV11-2; D: TRBD2; size: few; J: TRBJ2-1; DNA: TGTGCCAGCAGCCTACCGGGACTAGCGTCGATGAATGAGCAGTTCTTC; CDR3: CASSLPGLASMNEQFF
V: TRBV24-1; D: .; size: .; J: TRBJ2-1; DNA: TGTGCCACCAGTGATTTTCGCGGGGGCGACTCCTACAATGAGCAGTTCTTC; CDR3: CATSDFRGGDSYNEQFF
V: TRBV5-1; D: TRBD2; size: few; J: TRBJ2-1; DNA: TGCGCCAGCAGCTTGGCTAGCGGGAGGGATGAGCAGTTCTTC; CDR3: CASSLASGRDEQFF
V: TRBV29-1; D: .; size: .; J: TRBJ2-7; DNA: TGCAGCGTTCAGGTGGGAGGAGCCGACGAGCAGTACTTC; CDR3: CSVQVGGADEQYF
V: TRBV15; D: TRBD2; size: .; J: TRBJ2-3; DNA: TGTGCCACCAGCAGAGATTTAGCGGGGGCTGGCACAGATACGCAGTATTTT; CDR3: CATSRDLAGAGTDTQYF
V: TRBV6-6; D: .; size: .; J: TRBJ1-3; DNA: TGTGCCAGCAGTTATCGGGCATTCAGAGGAAACACCATATATTTT; CDR3: CASSYRAFRGNTIYF
V: TRBV29-1; D: .; size: .; J: TRBJ1-2; DNA: TGCAGCGTGGCGATACAGAAGGACCATGGCTACACCTTC; CDR3: CSVAIQKDHGYTF
V: TRBV7-9; D: TRBD1; size: few; J: TRBJ1-4; DNA: TGTGCCAGCAGCTCGGACAGGGGGCAGGGTGAAAAACTGTTTTTT; CDR3: CASSSDRGQGEKLFF
V: TRBV29-1; D: .; size: few; J: TRBJ2-1; DNA: TGCAGCGTCCCCCACCCTGAGCAGTTCTTC; CDR3: CSVPHPEQFF
V: TRBV20-1; D: .; size: few; J: TRBJ2-7; DNA: TGCAGTGCTAGTGGGACGTCCGAGCAGTACTTC; CDR3: CSASGTSEQYF
V: TRBV29-1; D: .; size: few; J: TRBJ2-7; DNA: TGCAGCGTTCTTCGTCCCGGCGGGGCGGCCTACGAGCAGTACTTC; CDR3: CSVLRPGGAAYEQYF
V: TRBV7-9; D: .; size: few; J: TRBJ2-5; DNA: TGTGCCAGCAGCTTAGCGCCACTGGGGCGAGAGACCCAGTACTTC; CDR3: CASSLAPLGRETQYF
V: TRBV7-9; D: TRBD1; size: .; J: TRBJ2-5; DNA: TGTGCCAGCAGACCGGGACAGATCCAAGAGACCCAGTACTTC; CDR3: CASRPGQIQETQYF
V: TRBV5-1; D: .; size: few; J: TRBJ2-1; DNA: TGCGCCAGCAGCGTCATTCAAGCGGGCATCGATGAGCAGTTCTTC; CDR3: CASSVIQAGIDEQFF
V: TRBV11-2; D: .; size: few; J: TRBJ2-1; DNA: TGTGCCAGCAGCTTCAGGGACCCTGAGCAGTTCTTC; CDR3: CASSFRDPEQFF
V: TRBV28; D: .; size: few; J: TRBJ2-1; DNA: TGTGCCAGCAGTCCACTAACAAAAGCTACCTACAATGAGCAGTTCTTC; CDR3: CASSPLTKATYNEQFF
V: TRBV27; D: TRBD1; size: .; J: TRBJ2-3; DNA: TGTGCCAGCAGTTTATGGGGACAGGGTAGCACAGATACGCAGTATTTT; CDR3: CASSLWGQGSTDTQYF